This record concerns one TCR beta chain sequence. Assay: immunoSEQ multiplex PCR; the TCRdb copy retains only in-frame clones and omits some. There are 110,000 to 150,000 clones in the sample; around 89% occur only once, and approximately 11% lies in the top ten. This sample was included in a study of blood T cell repertoires in COVID-19. The J segment lost 8 bases and the V segment lost 3 bases, leaving 5 bases of the junction unmatched. The CDR3 sequence is 13 residues long. The germline V gene has CDR1 KGHSH and CDR2 LQKENI. The source material was peripheral blood. The receptor was isolated from a woman at least 80 years old with acute or convalescent COVID-19. The rearrangement joins TRBV18 to TRBJ1-2; 8 bases agree with TRBD1. The CDR3 loop is CASSPGTGEGYTF. CDR3 DNA sequence: TGTGCCAGCTCACCCGGGACAGGAGAAGGCTACACCTTC.